This T cell receptor (beta chain) was obtained from a study of T-cell reconstitution after alpha-beta-depleted transplantation in children. A TCRbeta library incorporating unique molecular identifiers was prepared. TCRdb reprocessed the PCR reads with MiXCR, giving one entry per CDR3 protein. Among over 300,000 distinct CDR3 sequences listed, 10% were seen once. This clonotype was counted only a few times. V lost 7 bases and J lost 5; bases outside the gene matches: 8. CDR1 and CDR2 from the germline V gene are MNHEY and SMNVEV (reference sequence). The CDR3 covers 14 residues. This specimen consisted of PBMCs from the stem cell graft donor, obtained from the stem cell graft. V and J are TRBV27 and TRBJ1-5, with TRBD1 matching over 7 bases. This TCR was sampled from a human donor who donated a stem cell graft to a child with acute lymphoblastic leukemia. As DNA, the CDR3 is TGTGCCAGCAAAGGGGGCACGGGGTATCAGCCCCAGCATTTT. The encoded protein is CASKGGTGYQPQHF.